The 27 T cell receptor beta chains given below trace back to one sample, sequenced in a study of CD8+ T cells in alopecia areata. Documented treatment: oral pan-JAK inhibitor, 5-10 mg twice daily. Sequencing used cDNA as its template, made by extracting RNA and reverse transcribing it. This table comes from immunoSEQ multiplex PCR, and its TCRdb copy is limited to in-frame clones, with some not included. The sample consists of about 200,000 clones, about three fifths of them appearing once. Sequenced material: CD4+ T cells sorted from blood, taken at week 4, from a patient treated with tofacitinib. The receptor set was obtained from a human donor with alopecia areata.

This clone turned up a few times. V is TRBV4-3 and J is TRBJ2-3, with D possibly TRBD2 on 7 matching bases. Deletions cut 0 bases from V and 4 bases from J, with 14 bases between. Germline V gives CDR1 LGHNA, CDR2 YSLEER. There are 16 residues in the CDR3. CDR3 loop: CASSQDRGAGADTQYF. CDR3 in DNA: TGCGCCAGCAGCCAAGATCGGGGGGCTGGGGCAGATACGCAGTATTTT.

The chain is built from TRBV19 and TRBJ1-2, with D possibly matching TRBD1 (5 bases). V was cut by 3 bases and J by 0 bases, with 8 bases left in between. CDR1 LNHDA and CDR2 SQIVND come from the germline V gene (reference sequence). The CDR3 contains 14 residues. The chain's CDR3 is CASSIGTSNYGYTF. In DNA form, the CDR3 reads TGTGCCAGTAGTATTGGGACCTCTAACTATGGCTACACCTTC.

This clone appeared once. This rearrangement joins TRBV29-1 to TRBJ1-2; no clear D. Per germline, CDR1 SQVTM and CDR2 ANQGSEA. This CDR3 has 11 residues. Trimming cost V 4 bases and J 8 bases, with 11 bases left between them. The CDR3 coding sequence is TGCAGCGTTGGGGCGGCGGGAGGCTACACCTTC. Its protein is CSVGAAGGYTF.

The chain joins TRBV7-2 to TRBJ1-1, with D maybe TRBD1 (6 bases). The CDR3 spans 14 residues. The V end was cut by 1 base, the J end by 1 base, with 7 bases between. Germline V gives CDR1 SGHTA, CDR2 FQGNSA. The CDR3 loop is CASSLGTANTEAFF. The CDR3 DNA reads as TGTGCCAGCAGCTTAGGGACAGCGAACACTGAAGCTTTCTTT.

The sample holds a few counts of this clone. The chain recombines TRBV25-1 with TRBJ1-5, with D unclear. With 3 bases removed from V and 6 bases from J, the gap between germline ends came to 9 bases. CDR3 size: 13 residues. CDR1 and CDR2 (germline): MGHDK, SYGVNS. CDR3 nucleotides: TGTGCCAGCAGTGACAGGTTAAGTCAGCCCCAGCATTTT. It encodes CASSDRLSQPQHF. Drawing the rest from reference TRBV25-1 and TRBJ1-5, the complete variable domain is EADIYQTPRYLVIGTGKKITLECSQTMGHDKMYWYQQDPGMELHLIHYSYGVNSTEKGDLSSESTVSRIRTEHFPLTLESARPSHTSQYLCASSDRLSQPQHFGDGTRLSIL.

V gene TRBV30 combines with J gene TRBJ1-5; D unclear. The V gene lost 2 bases and the J gene lost 4 bases, with 9 bases spanning the gap. CDR3 length: 13 residues. CDR1 GTSNPN and CDR2 SVGIG come from the germline V gene (reference sequence). This CDR3 reads CAWSRGPNQPQHF. CDR3 coding DNA: TGTGCCTGGAGTCGAGGGCCAAATCAGCCCCAGCATTTT.

This clone was seen only a few times. The gene calls are TRBV10-3 and TRBJ2-3, with 8 nucleotides matching TRBD2. CDR1 is ENHRY and CDR2 is SYGVKD in the germline V gene. V gave up 7 bases and J gave up 1 base; unmatched junction bases: 4. The CDR3 is made up of 14 amino acids. CDR3 nucleotide sequence: TGTGCCATCACTACGGGGGGGGGCACAGATACGCAGTATTTT. Protein sequence: CAITTGGGTDTQYF.

This clone occurred a few times. V is TRBV2 and J is TRBJ2-1, with a possible D match to TRBD2 (5 bases). CDR3 length: 16 amino acids. With 2 bases removed from V and 5 bases from J, the gap between germline ends came to 16 bases. CDR1 is SNHLY, CDR2 FYNNEI, per germline. The CDR3 bases are TGTGCCAGCAGTGAATGGTTAGCGAGGCGAGACAATGAGCAGTTCTTC. Its translation is CASSEWLARRDNEQFF. Using reference TRBV2 and TRBJ2-1 for the parts outside the CDR3, the full variable domain is EPEVTQTPSHQVTQMGQEVILRCVPISNHLYFYWYRQILGQKVEFLVSFYNNEISEKSEIFDDQFSVERPDGSNFTLKIRSTKLEDSAMYFCASSEWLARRDNEQFFGPGTRLTVL.

This sequence joins TRBV5-1 and TRBJ2-5, with D hard to call. V lost 1 base to trimming and J lost 5 bases, with 9 bases between them. The germline gives CDR1 SGHRS, CDR2 YFSETQ. This CDR3 has 13 residues. This CDR3 reads CASSLYPTETQYF. The CDR3 DNA sequence: TGCGCCAGCAGCTTGTACCCGACTGAGACCCAGTACTTC.

The chain joins TRBV29-1 to TRBJ1-1; D remains ambiguous. Germline CDR1 is SQVTM and CDR2 is ANQGSEA. V was shortened by 6 bases and J by 13 bases, with 18 bases between the two germline ends. This CDR3 has 11 residues. The CDR3 DNA is TGCAGCGTCCAGGTCGGGTCTCGCAGTTTCTTT. Translation gives CSVQVGSRSFF.

The V and J genes are TRBV18 and TRBJ1-1, with 7 bases that match TRBD1. CDR3 length: 14 amino acids. V shed 2 bases and J 1 base; nucleotides not matched to a gene: 1. Germline assignment: CDR1 KGHSH and CDR2 LQKENI. The CDR3 DNA sequence: TGTGCCAGCTCACCAGGGACAGCGAACACTGAAGCTTTCTTT. Its translation is CASSPGTANTEAFF.

At least ten counts were recorded for this clone. The V and J genes are TRBV19 and TRBJ2-1; 7 nucleotides align to TRBD2. Germline V gives CDR1 LNHDA, CDR2 SQIVND (reference sequence). This CDR3 spans 15 amino acids. V gave up 1 base and J gave up 3 bases; unmatched junction bases: 3. The CDR3, as DNA: TGTGCCAGTAGTATAGCGGGGGGTAACTACAATGAGCAGTTCTTC. This sequence encodes CASSIAGGNYNEQFF.

The chain carries TRBV30 and TRBJ2-3; D is uncertain. There are 15 residues in the CDR3. Germline V gene sequence: CDR1 GTSNPN, CDR2 SVGIG (reference sequence). V was clipped by 1 base and J by 3 bases, with 14 bases between them. This chain's CDR3 is CAWSARRWGTDTQYF. As DNA, the CDR3 is TGTGCCTGGAGTGCGCGGCGATGGGGTACAGATACGCAGTATTTT.

This clone was seen ten or more times. The sample carries other DNA sequences with the same CDR3. This chain links TRBV20-1 with TRBJ2-5; unclear D gene. This CDR3 is built from 10 residues. Germline V lookup: CDR1 DFQATT, CDR2 SNEGSKA (reference sequence). Trimming removed 3 bases from V and 5 bases from J, with 4 bases in between. CDR3 sequence: CSASQETQYF. CDR3 sequence (DNA): TGCAGTGCTAGTCAGGAGACCCAGTACTTC.

CDR3 coding DNA: TGCAGCGTTGCCCTTGAAGTCGGCTACGAGCAGTACTTC. Translating it yields CSVALEVGYEQYF. The V gene is TRBV29-1, the J gene TRBJ2-7; D not resolved. The germline V gene has CDR1 SQVTM and CDR2 ANQGSEA. Trimming removed 4 bases at V and 3 bases at J, with 13 bases between. The CDR3 loop spans 13 amino acids.

This clone came up a few times. The chain employs TRBV29-1 and TRBJ1-1; tentative D call: TRBD1 (6 bases). Germline CDR1 SQVTM, CDR2 ANQGSEA. This CDR3 is 12 amino acids long. V was shortened by 3 bases and J by 5 bases, with 10 bases between the two germline ends. CDR3 amino acids: CSVEGGQTEAFF. CDR3 sequence (DNA): TGCAGCGTTGAGGGGGGGCAGACTGAAGCTTTCTTT.

This clone showed up many times. This chain joins TRBV7-2 and TRBJ2-3; perhaps D is TRBD1 or TRBD2 (6 bases each). Trimming pared 4 bases from V and 6 bases from J, leaving 17 bases between. Germline V lookup: CDR1 SGHTA, CDR2 FQGNSA. The CDR3 runs to 15 residues. The CDR3 bases are TGTGCCAGCAGCTCCTTGGGGGGCGAATCGGATACGCAGTATTTT. Translated: CASSSLGGESDTQYF.

The sample holds a few counts of this clone. The chain has TRBV30 and TRBJ1-5; unclear D gene. V dropped 4 bases and J dropped 5 bases, with 12 bases sitting between them. Germline loops: CDR1 GTSNPN, CDR2 SVGIG (reference sequence). This CDR3 has 13 residues. The CDR3 sequence is CAWTRGLDQPQHF. The DNA of the CDR3 is TGTGCCTGGACGCGGGGATTGGATCAGCCCCAGCATTTT.

The V gene is TRBV27, the J gene TRBJ1-2; D possibly corresponds to TRBD1 (5 bases). The CDR3 is 15 residues long. Trimming cost V 3 bases and J 5 bases, with 16 bases left between them. Germline V gene lookup returns CDR1 MNHEY and CDR2 SMNVEV (reference sequence). For the CDR3, the DNA is TGTGCCAGCAGTTTCCTACCGGGACGGGAATATGGCTACACCTTC. Translating gives CASSFLPGREYGYTF.

V usage is TRBV27 and J usage is TRBJ1-5, with 7 bases aligning to TRBD1. The CDR3 spans 15 residues. Germline V lookup: CDR1 MNHEY, CDR2 SMNVEV (reference sequence). V was pared by 5 bases and J by 5 bases, with 9 bases of the junction left unmatched. The CDR3 DNA reads as TGTGCCAGCAGTCCCCTCACCCAGGGGGATCAGCCCCAGCATTTT. Its translation is CASSPLTQGDQPQHF.

The chain uses TRBV27 and TRBJ1-5; TRBD1 might be the D (6 bases). The germline gives CDR1 MNHEY, CDR2 SMNVEV (reference sequence). The CDR3 spans 13 residues. Trimming left V 8 bases short and J 5 bases short, with 13 bases between. The CDR3 DNA follows: TGTGCCAGCGGGAGGGGGGGTTATCAGCCCCAGCATTTT. Protein product: CASGRGGYQPQHF.

This clone was observed a handful of times. The chain couples TRBV7-2 to TRBJ2-5; tentatively, D is TRBD1 (6 bases). V was cut by 0 bases and J by 5 bases, with 13 bases left in between. This CDR3 comprises 15 residues. Looked up from germline, CDR1 is SGHTA and CDR2 is FQGNSA. The CDR3 reads CASSLAPGAGETQYF. CDR3 nucleotide sequence: TGTGCCAGCAGCTTAGCGCCAGGGGCCGGGGAGACCCAGTACTTC.

The rearrangement links TRBV10-3 to TRBJ2-6; D is unclear. Trimming left V 2 bases short and J 0 bases short, with 17 bases between. Germline V gene data show CDR1 as ENHRY and CDR2 as SYGVKD. The CDR3 extends over 19 amino acids. CDR3 bases: TGTGCCATCAGTGAGCTAGACAACCGTCGGAGCTCTGGGGCCAACGTCCTGACTTTC. Its protein is CAISELDNRRSSGANVLTF.

The chain carries TRBV10-3 and TRBJ2-5, with 8 bases identical to TRBD1. CDR1 and CDR2 (germline): ENHRY, SYGVKD. This CDR3 spans 15 amino acids. The ends lost 5 bases at V and 3 bases at J; junction bases unmatched: 8. CDR3 in amino acids: CAISPGQDPKETQYF. The CDR3 region has the DNA TGTGCCATCAGTCCGGGACAGGACCCTAAAGAGACCCAGTACTTC.

This clone was seen more than once but under ten times. The chain has TRBV9 and TRBJ2-7, with a weak D call TRBD2 (5 bases). The V gene lost 0 bases and the J gene lost 6 bases, with 13 bases spanning the gap. Germline V CDR1 and CDR2: SGDLS, YYNGEE. The CDR3 contains 14 residues. CDR3 in amino acids: CASSVEQGSGEQYF. The CDR3, as DNA: TGTGCCAGCAGCGTAGAGCAAGGGAGCGGCGAGCAGTACTTC.

This clone has a count of ten or more. The chain has TRBV10-2 and TRBJ2-5, with 7 bases lining up with TRBD1. The germline V gene encodes CDR1 WSHSY and CDR2 SAAADI. The V gene end was trimmed by 7 bases and the J gene end by 4 bases; junction bases not matched to a gene: 6. This CDR3 region has 13 residues. The CDR3 region has the DNA TGCGCCAGCACTAAGGGGACAGTAGAGACCCAGTACTTC. It specifies CASTKGTVETQYF.

This chain joins TRBV5-1 and TRBJ1-5, with D tentatively TRBD1 (5 bases). With 0 bases removed from V and 6 bases from J, the gap between germline ends came to 10 bases. The CDR3 extends over 14 amino acids. Germline lookup yields CDR1 SGHRS and CDR2 YFSETQ. The CDR3 is CASSLAGAGQPQHF. The CDR3 DNA reads as TGCGCCAGCAGCTTGGCCGGGGCAGGTCAGCCCCAGCATTTT.